This T cell receptor beta chain was retrieved from a study of early stage breast cancer tumors. About the study: The ER+/PR+/HER2- tumors included fewer than 10 ductal and a handful of lobular carcinomas. Findings and caveats of the study: Commonly generated sequences made up most enriched TCRB sequences shared between patients.

The table came from immunoSEQ multiplex PCR; TCRdb's copy has only in-frame clones and leaves some out. The table shows approximately 50,000 clones, with over 60% occurring only once. Details on this clone: The target antigen is unknown.

Sequenced input: blood. The receptor's source is a person in their thirties with breast cancer.

CDR3 nucleotides: TGTGCCAGCACCCTTCTCGGACAGGGGGTCTATGGCTACACCTTC. Translated: CASTLLGQGVYGYTF. The J gene is TRBJ1-2, the V gene TRBV7-9; 10 nucleotides line up with TRBD1. Germline assignment: CDR1 SEHNR and CDR2 FQNEAQ (reference sequence). This CDR3 region has 15 residues. V dropped 7 bases and J dropped 4; count of bases not matched to a gene: 9.